This T cell receptor beta chain stems from a study of shared clonotypes between healthy human individuals. Study in general: Each donor's CD8 memory used one plate, CD8 naive two, each CD4 subset three.

The CDR3 length is 16 residues. Trimming took off 2 bases at V and 5 bases at J, with 18 bases between the two ends. Germline V lookup: CDR1 MGHRA, CDR2 YSYEKL. Clones were read by immunoSEQ multiplex PCR, and TCRdb kept only the in-frame ones, dropping some. The table has a few million clones, just over 90% seen once. The TCR was taken from a young man in good health. J is TRBJ1-2 and V is TRBV4-1; no reliable D call. Material for sequencing was naive CD4+ T cells sorted from blood. As for subset: CD45RA+ positively selected. The DNA of the CDR3 is TGCGCCAGCAGCCAATTTGACAATGAAGCTCGGTATGGCTACACCTTC. Translated: CASSQFDNEARYGYTF.